One sample yielded the 20 T cell receptor beta chains listed below, sequenced in a study of T cells in Graves' hyperthyroidism and ophthalmopathy (dated by TCRdb to the late 2010s). Libraries were constructed by multiplex PCR. These reads were obtained on an Illumina HiSeq 2000. The TCR beta CDR3 regions were amplified from the RNA transcripts. For the first round of RT-PCR on the TCR CDR3, the HTBI primer set was used together with the Qiagen OneStep RT-PCR kit. TCRdb reworked the public reads: Q25 trimming with fastp, MiXCR clone assembly, productive beta chains retained. Every CDR3 protein is listed once, alongside the most common genes and DNA of its rows. For this sample the table gives hundreds of thousands of distinct CDR3 sequences, of which roughly 14% were detected only once. The top ten clones comprise about 13% of the sample. The source material was blood. Source of these receptors: a man aged 18 to 35 with Graves' ophthalmopathy.

The J gene is TRBJ1-5, the V gene TRBV4-1; D not certain. The germline V gene has CDR1 MGHRA and CDR2 YSYEKL. The CDR3 extends over 14 amino acids. V lost 4 bases, J lost 3 bases, and 10 bases lay in between. CDR3 sequence reads: CASSLPGDNQPQHF. CDR3 bases: TGCGCCAGCAGCCTACCCGGGGACAATCAGCCCCAGCATTTT.

This clonotype was counted at least ten times. The chain recombines TRBV30 with TRBJ2-2; the D gene is possibly TRBD1 (6 bases). Germline CDR1 reads GTSNPN; CDR2 reads SVGIG (reference sequence). Trimming shortened V by 3 bases and J by 5 bases, and 10 bases separated the two germline ends. The CDR3 contains 13 residues. DNA for the CDR3: TGTGCCTGGAGGGAGCAGGGGACCGGGGAGCTGTTTTTT. As protein: CAWREQGTGELFF.

This rearrangement joins TRBV7-8 to TRBJ2-1, with D possibly matching TRBD2 (6 bases). This CDR3 has 15 residues. Trimming took off 5 bases at V and 4 bases at J, with 15 bases between the two ends. Per germline, CDR1 SGHVS and CDR2 FQNEAQ. The CDR3 DNA follows: TGTGCCAGCAGCGGGCGGGGAGAGGGATACAATGAGCAGTTCTTC. Protein product: CASSGRGEGYNEQFF.

This clonotype was recorded at least ten times. The V and J genes are TRBV7-2 and TRBJ1-1; possible D gene TRBD1, 5 bases. In germline, CDR1 is SGHTA, CDR2 FQGNSA. There are 15 residues in the CDR3. Trimming removed 5 bases at V and 0 bases at J, with 13 bases between. The CDR3 DNA follows: TGTGCCAGCAGCCGATGGACATCGGTGAACACTGAAGCTTTCTTT. Translation: CASSRWTSVNTEAFF. Supplemented by reference TRBV7-2 and TRBJ1-1, the full variable domain reads GAGVSQSPSNKVTEKGKDVELRCDPISGHTALYWYRQSLGQGLEFLIYFQGNSAPDKSGLPSDRFSAERTGGSVSTLTIQRTQQEDSAVYLCASSRWTSVNTEAFFGQGTRLTVV.

In the case of this clonotype: It is likely a read error, because the conserved phenylalanine at the end of the CDR3 is missing. V gene TRBV14 combines with J gene TRBJ2-2, with TRBD2 matching 14 bases. Germline values: CDR1 SGHDN, CDR2 FVKESK. V shed 5 bases and J 6 bases; nucleotides not matched to a gene: 11. The CDR3 runs 18 residues. CDR3 loop: CASSYLGLAGGSPGELFL. The CDR3 bases are TGTGCCAGCAGCTACCTAGGACTAGCGGGAGGTAGTCCCGGGGAGCTGTTTTTA.

The chain employs TRBV6-1 and TRBJ1-5; D unresolved. Germline CDR1 MNHNS, CDR2 SASEGT. The V end was cut by 7 bases, the J end by 4 bases, with 14 bases between. The length of the CDR3 is 14 residues. The CDR3 is CASKLRASNQPQHF. CDR3 nucleotide sequence: TGTGCCAGCAAACTCCGGGCTTCAAATCAGCCCCAGCATTTT.

This clonotype occurred many times. V gene TRBV12-5 combines with J gene TRBJ2-5; 7 bases map to TRBD1. J was trimmed by 0 bases and V by 8 bases; bases with no gene match: 3. Germline V lookup: CDR1 LGHNT, CDR2 FRNRAP. This CDR3 spans 13 amino acids. CDR3 sequence: CASRGQNQETQYF. The DNA for the CDR3 is TGTGCTAGTCGGGGACAGAACCAAGAGACCCAGTACTTC.

This clonotype showed up many times. The CDR3 region is CASSVGQDNSPLHF. The CDR3 DNA follows: TGTGCCAGCAGCGTAGGCCAGGATAATTCACCCCTCCACTTT. The chain has TRBV9 and TRBJ1-6; D remains ambiguous. Trimming left V 0 bases short and J 5 bases short, with 6 bases between. The V gene's germline CDR1 is SGDLS and CDR2 YYNGEE. This CDR3 contains 14 residues.

The sample holds many counts of this clonotype. This chain uses TRBV24-1 with TRBJ2-3; a possible D gene is TRBD1 (6 bases). This CDR3 contains 16 residues. Trimming shortened V by 1 base and J by 2 bases, and 12 bases separated the two germline ends. In germline, CDR1 is KGHDR, CDR2 SFDVKD. CDR3 sequence: CATSDFRRGDTDTQYF. The CDR3 DNA reads as TGTGCCACCAGTGATTTTCGCAGGGGAGACACAGATACGCAGTATTTT.

This clonotype was seen more than once but under ten times. A much more abundant neighbour one base away suggests this may be a read error. The chain has TRBV2 and TRBJ1-2, with 9 bases fitting TRBD1. The germline gives CDR1 SNHLY, CDR2 FYNNEI. The CDR3 runs 15 residues. The CDR3 sequence: CASRQGEKISYGHTF. The CDR3 DNA reads as TGTGCCAGCCGACAGGGGGAAAAGATTAGCTATGGCCACACCTTC.

The chain employs TRBV5-6 and TRBJ2-3; TRBD1 agrees at 9 bases. With V trimmed by 3 bases and J by 2 bases, 7 bases remained unmatched. Germline CDR1 is SGHDT and CDR2 is YYEEEE. CDR3 length equals 16 residues. CDR3 protein: CASSYRDRAFTDTQYF. CDR3 DNA sequence: TGTGCCAGCAGCTACCGGGACAGGGCGTTCACAGATACGCAGTATTTT.

This clonotype was seen ten or more times. The chain employs TRBV12-3 or TRBV12-4 and TRBJ1-2, with 8 bases that match TRBD1. The J segment lost 7 bases and the V segment lost 6 bases, leaving 16 bases of the junction unmatched. CDR3 length: 16 amino acids. The CDR3 DNA is TGTGCCAGCAGCCTTGCGGACAGGGCGAGGTCCGGTGGCTACACCTTC. Its protein product is CASSLADRARSGGYTF.

This clonotype has at least ten counts. The chain recombines TRBV5-5 with TRBJ1-1; D ambiguous. V was shortened by 0 bases and J by 5 bases, with 14 bases between the two germline ends. The germline V gene encodes CDR1 SGHKS and CDR2 YYEKEE (reference sequence). The CDR3 runs to 15 residues. The CDR3 loop is CASSLVAAVGTEAFF. The CDR3 DNA reads as TGTGCCAGCAGCTTGGTAGCAGCGGTTGGGACTGAAGCTTTCTTT.

This clonotype was recorded a few times. The chain recombines TRBV6-1 with TRBJ1-4, with TRBD1 matching 7 bases. The CDR3 consists of 19 residues. Germline CDR1 reads MNHNS; CDR2 reads SASEGT. The trim removed 6 bases at V and 4 bases at J, leaving 20 bases unmatched. The CDR3 DNA reads as TGTGCCAGCAGCCTTTGGCCTTTTCAACAGGGGAGCCATAATGAAAAACTGTTTTTT. The encoded protein is CASSLWPFQQGSHNEKLFF.

This clonotype was picked up many times. This chain links TRBV7-9 with TRBJ2-3; 10 nucleotides agree with TRBD1. Trimming at V came to 11 bases and at J to 3 bases, leaving 11 bases not matched to a gene. Per the germline V gene, CDR1 is SEHNR and CDR2 is FQNEAQ (reference sequence). CDR3 size: 15 residues. CDR3 in DNA: TGTGCCCTCCGGTTGGGGACAGGGGTTACAGATACGCAGTATTTT. It codes for CALRLGTGVTDTQYF.

The sample holds a few counts of this clonotype. This chain joins TRBV27 and TRBJ2-1, with 8 bases lining up with TRBD2. Unmatched junction bases numbered 4, after V lost 8 bases and J lost 4 bases. This CDR3 has 13 amino acids. Per germline, CDR1 MNHEY and CDR2 SMNVEV (reference sequence). The CDR3 spells CASGRLAYNEQFF. DNA for the CDR3: TGTGCCAGCGGGAGACTAGCGTACAATGAGCAGTTCTTC.

The rearrangement links TRBV3-1 to TRBJ2-1; unclear D gene. The CDR3 has 13 amino acids. V was pared by 5 bases and J by 10 bases, with 15 bases between. Per the germline V gene, CDR1 is LGHDT and CDR2 is YNNKEL (reference sequence). Written as DNA, the CDR3 is TGTGCCAGCAGCGCGGCTTCAAGTGCAGAGCAGTTCTTC. It translates to CASSAASSAEQFF.

This clonotype was observed many times. The J gene is TRBJ2-1, the V gene TRBV13; TRBD2 agrees at 10 bases. The junction had 3 bases not matched to a gene; V was cut back by 1 base and J by 6 bases. Germline-derived CDR1 and CDR2 are PRHDT and FYEKMQ (reference sequence). This CDR3 region has 15 residues. The CDR3 sequence is CASSLVAGGINEQFF. Written as DNA, the CDR3 is TGTGCCAGCAGCTTAGTAGCGGGGGGTATCAATGAGCAGTTCTTC.

Points on this clonotype: One base away lies a much larger clone, so this may be a sequencing read error. The CDR3 coding sequence is TGCAGTGCCCAAGCGGGAGGGGCAGATACGCAGTATTTT. As protein: CSAQAGGADTQYF. The chain recombines TRBV20-1 with TRBJ2-3; 10 nucleotides match TRBD2. Germline V gives CDR1 DFQATT, CDR2 SNEGSKA (reference sequence). V lost 6 bases to trimming and J lost 4 bases; unmatched junction nucleotides: 4. The length of the CDR3 is 13 residues.

This clonotype was recorded many times. The rearrangement joins TRBV5-6 to TRBJ2-3, with 9 bases that match TRBD1. CDR1 is SGHDT and CDR2 is YYEEEE in the germline V gene. This CDR3 is 15 amino acids long. V lost 3 bases to trimming and J lost 6 bases; unmatched junction nucleotides: 8. Here the CDR3 DNA reads TGTGCCAGCAGCTGGAGGACAGGGGCTTGGGATACGCAGTATTTT. It codes for CASSWRTGAWDTQYF.